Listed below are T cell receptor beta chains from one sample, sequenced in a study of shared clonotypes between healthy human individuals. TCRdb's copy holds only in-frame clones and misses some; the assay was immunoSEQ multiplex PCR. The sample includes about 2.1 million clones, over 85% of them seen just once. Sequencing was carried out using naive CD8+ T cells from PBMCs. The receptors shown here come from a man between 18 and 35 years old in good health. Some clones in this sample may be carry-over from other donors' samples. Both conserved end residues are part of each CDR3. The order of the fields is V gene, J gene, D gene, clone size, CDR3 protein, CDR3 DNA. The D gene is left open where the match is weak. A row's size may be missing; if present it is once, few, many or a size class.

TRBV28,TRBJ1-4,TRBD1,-,CASTELGTGARNEKLFF,TGTGCCAGCACCGAACTGGGGACAGGGGCCCGTAATGAAAAACTGTTTTTT
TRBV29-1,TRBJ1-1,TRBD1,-,CSVGRQGGTEAFF,TGCAGCGTCGGGCGACAGGGCGGCACTGAAGCTTTCTTT
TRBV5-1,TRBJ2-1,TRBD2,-,CASSPATGREIYNEQFF,TGCGCCAGCAGCCCAGCCACGGGGCGGGAGATCTACAATGAGCAGTTCTTC
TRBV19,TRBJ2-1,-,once,CASSIRTYYNEQFF,TGTGCCAGTAGTATTAGGACATACTACAATGAGCAGTTCTTC
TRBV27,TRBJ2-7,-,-,CASSSAWEQYF,TGTGCCAGCAGTTCCGCCTGGGAGCAGTACTTC
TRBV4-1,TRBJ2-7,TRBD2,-,CASSPTSGSSYEQYF,TGCGCCAGCAGCCCGACTAGCGGGAGTTCGTACGAGCAGTACTTC
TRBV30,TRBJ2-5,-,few,CAWSRGFGETQYF,TGTGCCTGGAGCAGGGGATTTGGGGAGACCCAGTACTTC
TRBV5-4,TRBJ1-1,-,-,CASRPAPVGNTEAFF,TGTGCCAGCAGACCCGCCCCGGTAGGGAACACTGAAGCTTTCTTT
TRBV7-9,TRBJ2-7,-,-,CASGRGGGKNPYEQYF,TGTGCCAGCGGCAGGGGAGGGGGCAAAAATCCCTACGAGCAGTACTTC
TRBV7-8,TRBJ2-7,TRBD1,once,CASRDRDRGFHEQYF,TGTGCCAGCAGAGACCGGGACAGGGGTTTCCACGAGCAGTACTTC
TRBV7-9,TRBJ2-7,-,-,CASSTGAHYEQYF,TGTGCCAGCAGCACAGGAGCCCACTACGAGCAGTACTTC
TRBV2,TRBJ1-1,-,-,CASSDPRVNTEAFF,TGTGCCAGCAGTGACCCCAGGGTGAACACTGAAGCTTTCTTT
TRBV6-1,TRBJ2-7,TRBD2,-,CASSEWRGGHEQYF,TGTGCCAGCAGTGAATGGCGCGGGGGGCACGAGCAGTACTTC
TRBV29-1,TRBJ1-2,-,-,CSVEPEGTTGYTF,TGCAGCGTTGAGCCGGAGGGTACGACGGGCTACACCTTC
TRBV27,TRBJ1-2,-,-,CASTQSGDESNYGYTF,TGTGCCAGCACACAATCCGGGGACGAATCTAACTATGGCTACACCTTC
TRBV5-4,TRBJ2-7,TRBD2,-,CASSLAVLAGGSSEQYF,TGTGCCAGCAGCTTGGCGGTCCTAGCGGGAGGATCGTCCGAGCAGTACTTC
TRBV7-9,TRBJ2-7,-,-,CASSLYIGREQYF,TGTGCCAGCAGCTTATATATAGGGCGCGAGCAGTACTTC
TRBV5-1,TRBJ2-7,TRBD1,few,CASSLETGGYEQYF,TGCGCCAGCAGCTTGGAGACAGGGGGCTACGAGCAGTACTTC
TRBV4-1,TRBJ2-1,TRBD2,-,CASSYRLADREQFF,TGCGCCAGCAGCTACCGGCTAGCGGACCGCGAGCAGTTCTTC
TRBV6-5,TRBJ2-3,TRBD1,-,CASSATGGKTDTQYF,TGTGCCAGCAGCGCGACAGGGGGAAAAACAGATACGCAGTATTTT
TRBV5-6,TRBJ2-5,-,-,CASSGRRVETQYF,TGTGCCAGCAGCGGCCGACGGGTGGAGACCCAGTACTTC
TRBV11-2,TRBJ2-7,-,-,CASSIGPVGFTYEQYF,TGTGCCAGCAGCATTGGCCCCGTGGGGTTCACCTACGAGCAGTACTTC
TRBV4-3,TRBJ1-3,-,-,CASSQDLAGEGNTIYF,TGCGCCAGCAGCCAAGATCTCGCGGGGGAAGGAAACACCATATATTTT
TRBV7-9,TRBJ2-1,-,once,CASSSRGPSDREQFF,TGTGCCAGCAGCTCAAGGGGTCCTAGCGACCGTGAGCAGTTCTTC
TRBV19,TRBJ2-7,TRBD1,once,CASRYDTGTGDYEQYF,TGTGCCAGTAGGTACGACACCGGGACAGGGGACTACGAGCAGTACTTC
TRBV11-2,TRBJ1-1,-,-,CASSDLLGRTEAFF,TGTGCCAGCAGCGATCTGCTTGGGAGGACTGAAGCTTTCTTT
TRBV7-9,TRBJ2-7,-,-,CASSFGNYEQYF,TGTGCCAGCAGCTTCGGCAATTACGAGCAGTACTTC
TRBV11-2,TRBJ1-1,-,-,CASSLVPDSFEAFF,TGTGCCAGCAGCTTAGTCCCGGACAGTTTTGAAGCTTTCTTT
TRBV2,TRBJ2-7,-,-,CASSAGPYYEQYF,TGTGCCAGCAGCGCCGGGCCCTACTACGAGCAGTACTTC